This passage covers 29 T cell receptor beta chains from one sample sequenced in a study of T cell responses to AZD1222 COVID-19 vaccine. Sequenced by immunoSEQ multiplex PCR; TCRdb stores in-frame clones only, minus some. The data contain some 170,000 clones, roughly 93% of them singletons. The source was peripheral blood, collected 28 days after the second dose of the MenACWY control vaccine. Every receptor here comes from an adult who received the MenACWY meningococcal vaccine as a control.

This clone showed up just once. The CDR3 region is CASSERSVNQPQHF. Here the CDR3 DNA reads TGTGCCAGCAGTGAAAGGTCAGTCAATCAGCCCCAGCATTTT. The rearrangement joins TRBV2 to TRBJ1-5; unclear D gene. Trimming left V 2 bases short and J 3 bases short, with 8 bases between. The CDR3 has 14 residues. CDR1 and CDR2 from the germline V gene are SNHLY and FYNNEI. The full variable domain, in which reference TRBV2 and TRBJ1-5 provide the parts outside the CDR3, is EPEVTQTPSHQVTQMGQEVILRCVPISNHLYFYWYRQILGQKVEFLVSFYNNEISEKSEIFDDQFSVERPDGSNFTLKIRSTKLEDSAMYFCASSERSVNQPQHFGDGTRLSIL.

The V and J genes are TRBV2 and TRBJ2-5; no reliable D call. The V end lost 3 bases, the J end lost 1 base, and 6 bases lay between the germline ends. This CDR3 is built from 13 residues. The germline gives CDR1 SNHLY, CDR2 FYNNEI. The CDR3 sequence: CASSETSQETQYF. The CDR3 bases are TGTGCCAGCAGTGAGACTTCCCAAGAGACCCAGTACTTC.

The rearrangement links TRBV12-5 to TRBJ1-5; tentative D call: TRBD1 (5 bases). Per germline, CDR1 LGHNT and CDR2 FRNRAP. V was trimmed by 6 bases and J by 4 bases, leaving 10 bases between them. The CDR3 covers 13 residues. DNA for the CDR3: TGTGCTAGTGGCCTAGGGGAGAATCAGCCCCAGCATTTT. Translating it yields CASGLGENQPQHF.

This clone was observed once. The CDR3 here is CATSTTGGSNQPQHF. The DNA for the CDR3 is TGTGCCACCAGCACGACAGGGGGTAGCAATCAGCCCCAGCATTTT. The rearrangement uses TRBV15 and TRBJ1-5; 9 bases line up with TRBD1. There are 15 residues in the CDR3. V lost 4 bases, J lost 0 bases, and 1 base stayed unmatched. Germline V gene lookup returns CDR1 LNHNV and CDR2 YYDKDF (reference sequence).

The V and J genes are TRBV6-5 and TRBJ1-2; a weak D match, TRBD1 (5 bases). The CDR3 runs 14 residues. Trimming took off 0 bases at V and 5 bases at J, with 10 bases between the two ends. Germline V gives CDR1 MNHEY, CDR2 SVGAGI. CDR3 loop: CASSYSAGRYGYTF. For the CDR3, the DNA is TGTGCCAGCAGTTACTCCGCAGGGAGGTATGGCTACACCTTC.

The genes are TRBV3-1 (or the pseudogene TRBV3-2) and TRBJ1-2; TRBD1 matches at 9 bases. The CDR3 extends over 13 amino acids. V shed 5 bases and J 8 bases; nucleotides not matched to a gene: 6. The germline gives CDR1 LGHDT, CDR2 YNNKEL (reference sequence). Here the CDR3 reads CASSEQGAGGYTF. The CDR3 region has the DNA TGTGCCAGCAGCGAACAGGGGGCAGGGGGCTACACCTTC.

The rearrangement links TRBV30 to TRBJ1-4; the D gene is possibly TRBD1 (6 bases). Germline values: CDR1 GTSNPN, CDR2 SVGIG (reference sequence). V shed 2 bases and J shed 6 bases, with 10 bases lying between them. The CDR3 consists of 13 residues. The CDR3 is CAWSPDRYEKLFF. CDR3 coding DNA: TGTGCCTGGAGTCCGGACAGATATGAAAAACTGTTTTTT.

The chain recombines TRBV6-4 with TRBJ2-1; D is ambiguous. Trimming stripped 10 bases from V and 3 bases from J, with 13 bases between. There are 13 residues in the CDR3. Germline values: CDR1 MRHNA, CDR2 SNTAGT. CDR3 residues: CAKLTDFYNEQFF. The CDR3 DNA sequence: TGTGCCAAACTAACAGATTTCTACAATGAGCAGTTCTTC.

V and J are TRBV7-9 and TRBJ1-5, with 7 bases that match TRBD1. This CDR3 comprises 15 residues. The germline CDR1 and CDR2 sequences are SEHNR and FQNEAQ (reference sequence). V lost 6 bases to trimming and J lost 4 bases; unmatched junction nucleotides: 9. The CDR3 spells CASSSTGPGNQPQHF. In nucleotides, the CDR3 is TGTGCCAGCAGTTCGACAGGGCCTGGGAATCAGCCCCAGCATTTT.

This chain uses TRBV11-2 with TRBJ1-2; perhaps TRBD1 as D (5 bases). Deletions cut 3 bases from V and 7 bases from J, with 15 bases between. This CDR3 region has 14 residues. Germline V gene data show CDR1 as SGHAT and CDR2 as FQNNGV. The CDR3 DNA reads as TGTGCCAGCAGCTTTGGGGTCTACGACAGTGGCTACACCTTC. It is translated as CASSFGVYDSGYTF.

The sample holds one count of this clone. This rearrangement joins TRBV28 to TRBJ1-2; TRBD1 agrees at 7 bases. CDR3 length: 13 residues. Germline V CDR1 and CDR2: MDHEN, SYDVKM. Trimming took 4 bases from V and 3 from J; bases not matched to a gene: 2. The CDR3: CASSSRGDYGYTF. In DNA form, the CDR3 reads TGTGCCAGCAGTTCCAGGGGGGACTATGGCTACACCTTC.

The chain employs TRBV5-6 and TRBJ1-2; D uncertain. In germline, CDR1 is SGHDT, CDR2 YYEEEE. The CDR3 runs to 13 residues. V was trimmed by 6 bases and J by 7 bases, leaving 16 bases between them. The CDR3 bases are TGTGCCAGCAAGTTCCCCATTCATGCTGGCTACACCTTC. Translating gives CASKFPIHAGYTF.

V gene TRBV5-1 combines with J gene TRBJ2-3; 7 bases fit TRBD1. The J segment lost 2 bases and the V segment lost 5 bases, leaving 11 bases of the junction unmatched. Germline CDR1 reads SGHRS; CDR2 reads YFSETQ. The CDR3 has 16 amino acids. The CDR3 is CASRSRPGQSTDTQYF. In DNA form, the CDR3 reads TGCGCCAGCAGATCCCGTCCGGGACAGTCCACAGATACGCAGTATTTT. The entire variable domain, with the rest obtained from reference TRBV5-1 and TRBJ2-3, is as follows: KAGVTQTPRYLIKTRGQQVTLSCSPISGHRSVSWYQQTPGQGLQFLFEYFSETQRNKGNFPGRFSGRQFSNSRSEMNVSTLELGDSALYLCASRSRPGQSTDTQYFGPGTRLTVL.

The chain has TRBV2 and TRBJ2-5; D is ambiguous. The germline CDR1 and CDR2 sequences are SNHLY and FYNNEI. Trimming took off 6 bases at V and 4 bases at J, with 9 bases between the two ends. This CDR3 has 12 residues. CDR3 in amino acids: CASSHSGETQYF. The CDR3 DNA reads TGTGCCAGCAGCCACTCGGGAGAGACCCAGTACTTC.

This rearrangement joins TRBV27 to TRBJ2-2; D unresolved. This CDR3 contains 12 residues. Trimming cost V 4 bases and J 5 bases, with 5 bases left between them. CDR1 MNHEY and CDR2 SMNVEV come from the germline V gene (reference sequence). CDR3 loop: CASSSPTGELFF. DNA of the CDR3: TGTGCCAGCAGTTCCCCGACCGGGGAGCTGTTTTTT.

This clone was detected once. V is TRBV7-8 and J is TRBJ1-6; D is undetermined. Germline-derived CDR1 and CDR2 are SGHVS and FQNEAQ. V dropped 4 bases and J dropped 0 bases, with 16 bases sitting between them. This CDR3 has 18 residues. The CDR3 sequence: CASSSPGMASSYNSPLHF. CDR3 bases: TGTGCCAGCAGCTCCCCGGGGATGGCGAGCTCCTATAATTCACCCCTCCACTTT.

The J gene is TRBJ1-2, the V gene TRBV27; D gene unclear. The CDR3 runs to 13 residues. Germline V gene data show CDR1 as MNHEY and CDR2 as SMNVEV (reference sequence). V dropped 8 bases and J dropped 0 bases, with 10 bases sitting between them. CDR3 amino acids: CASLGGTNYGYTF. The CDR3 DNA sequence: TGTGCCAGCTTGGGAGGCACTAACTATGGCTACACCTTC.

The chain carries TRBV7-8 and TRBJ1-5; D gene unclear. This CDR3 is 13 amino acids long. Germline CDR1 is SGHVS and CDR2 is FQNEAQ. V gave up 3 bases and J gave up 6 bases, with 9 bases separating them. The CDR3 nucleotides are TGTGCCAGCAGCTTGTCGGGAGGTCAGCCCCAGCATTTT. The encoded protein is CASSLSGGQPQHF.

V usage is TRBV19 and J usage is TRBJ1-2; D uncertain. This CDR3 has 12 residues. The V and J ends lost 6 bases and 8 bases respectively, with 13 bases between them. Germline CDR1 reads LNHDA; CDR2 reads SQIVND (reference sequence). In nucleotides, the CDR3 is TGTGCCAGTAGACCTTCGACCGGGGGCTACACCTTC. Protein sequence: CASRPSTGGYTF.

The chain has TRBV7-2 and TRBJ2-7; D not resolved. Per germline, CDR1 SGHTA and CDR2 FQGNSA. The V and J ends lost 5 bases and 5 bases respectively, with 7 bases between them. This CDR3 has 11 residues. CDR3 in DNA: TGTGCCAGCAGCCTTCTAAACGAGCAGTACTTC. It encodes CASSLLNEQYF.

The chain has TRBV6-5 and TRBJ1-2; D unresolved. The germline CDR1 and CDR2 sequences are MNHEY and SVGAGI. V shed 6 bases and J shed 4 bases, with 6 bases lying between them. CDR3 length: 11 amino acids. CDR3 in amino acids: CASRTLYGYTF. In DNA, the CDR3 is TGTGCCAGCAGGACCCTCTATGGCTACACCTTC.

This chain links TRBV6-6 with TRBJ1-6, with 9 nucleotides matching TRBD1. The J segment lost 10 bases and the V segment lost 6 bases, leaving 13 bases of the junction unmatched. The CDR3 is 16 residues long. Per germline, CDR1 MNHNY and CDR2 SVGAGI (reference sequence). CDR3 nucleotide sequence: TGTGCCAGCAGCGACCAGGGACAGGGTATTTTATCACCCCTCCACTTT. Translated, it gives CASSDQGQGILSPLHF.

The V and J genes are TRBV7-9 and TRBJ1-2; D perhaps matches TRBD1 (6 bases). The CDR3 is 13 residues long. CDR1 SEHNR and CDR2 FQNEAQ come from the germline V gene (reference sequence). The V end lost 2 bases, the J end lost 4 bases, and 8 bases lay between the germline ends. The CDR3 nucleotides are TGTGCCAGCAGCTTAATACAGGGCTATGGCTACACCTTC. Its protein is CASSLIQGYGYTF.

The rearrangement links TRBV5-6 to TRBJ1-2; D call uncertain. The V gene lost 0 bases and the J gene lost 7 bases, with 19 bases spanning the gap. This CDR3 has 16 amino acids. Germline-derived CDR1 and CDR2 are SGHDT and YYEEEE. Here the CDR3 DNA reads TGTGCCAGCAGCTTGGGGCACCTGGATCAAGATTTTGGCTACACCTTC. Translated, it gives CASSLGHLDQDFGYTF. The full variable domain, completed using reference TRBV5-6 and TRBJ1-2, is DAGVTQSPTHLIKTRGQQVTLRCSPKSGHDTVSWYQQALGQGPQFIFQYYEEEERQRGNFPDRFSGHQFPNYSSELNVNALLLGDSALYLCASSLGHLDQDFGYTFGSGTRLTVV.

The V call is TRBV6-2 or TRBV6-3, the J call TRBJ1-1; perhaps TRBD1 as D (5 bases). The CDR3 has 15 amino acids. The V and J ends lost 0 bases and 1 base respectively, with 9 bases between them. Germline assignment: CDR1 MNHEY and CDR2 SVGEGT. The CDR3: CASSYSRGRNTEAFF. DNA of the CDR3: TGTGCCAGCAGTTACTCCCGGGGCCGGAACACTGAAGCTTTCTTT.

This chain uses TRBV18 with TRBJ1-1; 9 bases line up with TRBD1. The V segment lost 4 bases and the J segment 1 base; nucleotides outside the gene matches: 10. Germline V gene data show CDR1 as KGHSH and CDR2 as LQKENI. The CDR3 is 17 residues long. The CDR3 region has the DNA TGTGCCAGCTCACGACAACACTCGGGACAGGGGAACACTGAAGCTTTCTTT. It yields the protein CASSRQHSGQGNTEAFF.

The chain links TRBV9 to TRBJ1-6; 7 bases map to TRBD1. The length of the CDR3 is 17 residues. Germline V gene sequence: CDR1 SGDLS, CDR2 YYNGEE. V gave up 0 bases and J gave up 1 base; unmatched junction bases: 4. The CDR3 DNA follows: TGTGCCAGCAGCGTAGGGGGCAGGGGGTCCTATAATTCACCCCTCCACTTT. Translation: CASSVGGRGSYNSPLHF.

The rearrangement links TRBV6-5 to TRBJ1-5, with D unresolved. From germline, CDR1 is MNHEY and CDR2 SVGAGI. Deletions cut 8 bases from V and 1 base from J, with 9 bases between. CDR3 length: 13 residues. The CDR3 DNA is TGTGCCAGCGTAAGTAGGAGCAATCAGCCCCAGCATTTT. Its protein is CASVSRSNQPQHF.

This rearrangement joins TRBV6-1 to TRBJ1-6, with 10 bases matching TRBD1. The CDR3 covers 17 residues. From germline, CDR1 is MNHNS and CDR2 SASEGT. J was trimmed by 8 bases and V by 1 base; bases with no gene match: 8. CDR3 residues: CASSEVLPGQGHSPLHF. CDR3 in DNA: TGTGCCAGCAGTGAAGTTTTACCGGGACAGGGGCATTCACCCCTCCACTTT.